Listed below are T cell receptor beta chains from one sample, sequenced in a study of cytomegalovirus exposure and HLA in healthy donors. Sequencing was performed with immunoSEQ multiplex PCR; in TCRdb, only in-frame clones are kept and a portion is missing. This table has approximately 220,000 clones, roughly four fifths appearing once. The sample consisted of PBMCs. Every receptor here comes from a girl aged 2-15 years in good health and CMV-seronegative. The CDR3 runs from the conserved cysteine through the conserved F or W. The D gene is left open where the match is weak. Where a row states a size, it is once, few, many or the class of an expanded clone; other rows omit it.

j_gene: TRBJ2-7; abundance: NA; v_gene: TRBV5-1; d_gene: TRBD1; len: 14; CDR3aa: CASSFIRGPYEQYF; CDR3nt: TGCGCCAGCAGCTTTATTAGGGGGCCCTACGAGCAGTACTTC
j_gene: TRBJ1-1; abundance: NA; v_gene: TRBV18; d_gene: TRBD1; len: 14; CDR3aa: CASSQQGGGTEAFF; CDR3nt: TGTGCCAGCTCACAACAGGGGGGCGGCACTGAAGCTTTCTTT
j_gene: TRBJ2-1; abundance: NA; v_gene: TRBV7-6; d_gene: NA; len: 15; CDR3aa: CASSPVLVTYNEQFF; CDR3nt: TGTGCCAGCAGCCCGGTGCTGGTTACCTACAATGAGCAGTTCTTC
j_gene: TRBJ2-1; abundance: NA; v_gene: TRBV10-3; d_gene: TRBD2; len: 16; CDR3aa: CAISESQRGVLNEQFF; CDR3nt: TGTGCCATCAGTGAGTCTCAGCGGGGGGTCCTAAATGAGCAGTTCTTC
j_gene: TRBJ1-2; abundance: NA; v_gene: TRBV7-9; d_gene: NA; len: 18; CDR3aa: CASSLALGGPTPNYGYTF; CDR3nt: TGTGCCAGCAGCTTAGCCCTGGGAGGGCCTACGCCTAACTATGGCTACACCTTC
j_gene: TRBJ2-3; abundance: NA; v_gene: TRBV15; d_gene: NA; len: 13; CDR3aa: CATSITFTDTQYF; CDR3nt: TGTGCCACCAGCATCACTTTCACAGATACGCAGTATTTT
j_gene: TRBJ2-7; abundance: NA; v_gene: TRBV18; d_gene: NA; len: 14; CDR3aa: CASSVGSGPYEQYF; CDR3nt: TGTGCCAGCTCAGTAGGGAGCGGTCCCTACGAGCAGTACTTC
j_gene: TRBJ2-7; abundance: NA; v_gene: TRBV7-2; d_gene: NA; len: 13; CDR3aa: CASSLEGVKEQYF; CDR3nt: TGTGCCAGCAGCTTAGAGGGGGTGAAAGAGCAGTACTTC
j_gene: TRBJ1-1; abundance: few; v_gene: TRBV7-9; d_gene: TRBD1; len: 14; CDR3aa: CASSSSTGVTEAFF; CDR3nt: TGTGCCAGCAGCTCGAGCACAGGGGTCACTGAAGCTTTCTTT
j_gene: TRBJ2-1; abundance: NA; v_gene: TRBV11-3; d_gene: TRBD1; len: 17; CDR3aa: CASSLRGGTGVYNEQFF; CDR3nt: TGTGCCAGCAGCTTAAGGGGCGGGACAGGAGTTTACAATGAGCAGTTCTTC
j_gene: TRBJ2-5; abundance: few; v_gene: TRBV2; d_gene: NA; len: 12; CDR3aa: CASSPGQETQYF; CDR3nt: TGTGCCAGCAGTCCGGGACAAGAGACCCAGTACTTC
j_gene: TRBJ2-2; abundance: NA; v_gene: TRBV15; d_gene: NA; len: 16; CDR3aa: CATSGGWGTGTGELFF; CDR3nt: TGTGCCACCAGCGGGGGTTGGGGGACTGGGACCGGGGAGCTGTTTTTT
j_gene: TRBJ1-1; abundance: few; v_gene: TRBV6-1; d_gene: NA; len: 12; CDR3aa: CASSSGNTEAFF; CDR3nt: TGTGCCAGCAGCTCGGGGAACACTGAAGCTTTCTTT
j_gene: TRBJ2-5; abundance: few; v_gene: TRBV7-6; d_gene: TRBD2; len: 15; CDR3aa: CASSLQLAGMETQYF; CDR3nt: TGTGCCAGCAGCCTACAACTAGCGGGGATGGAGACCCAGTACTTC
j_gene: TRBJ1-1; abundance: NA; v_gene: TRBV30; d_gene: NA; len: 13; CDR3aa: CAWRPTGRTEAFF; CDR3nt: TGTGCCTGGAGACCGACAGGCCGCACTGAAGCTTTCTTT
j_gene: TRBJ2-7; abundance: NA; v_gene: TRBV11-2; d_gene: NA; len: 16; CDR3aa: CASSFSEGMGNYEQYF; CDR3nt: TGTGCCAGCAGCTTCTCCGAGGGAATGGGAAACTACGAGCAGTACTTC
j_gene: TRBJ1-2; abundance: NA; v_gene: TRBV5-1; d_gene: NA; len: 14; CDR3aa: CASSLVGEGNGYTF; CDR3nt: TGCGCCAGCAGCTTGGTAGGGGAAGGGAATGGCTACACCTTC
j_gene: TRBJ1-4; abundance: NA; v_gene: TRBV2; d_gene: NA; len: 15; CDR3aa: CASREQGGPNEKLFF; CDR3nt: TGTGCCAGCAGAGAACAGGGAGGGCCTAATGAAAAACTGTTTTTT
j_gene: TRBJ2-1; abundance: NA; v_gene: TRBV30; d_gene: TRBD1; len: 13; CDR3aa: CAWGLGQGNEQFF; CDR3nt: TGTGCCTGGGGTTTGGGACAGGGGAATGAGCAGTTCTTC
j_gene: TRBJ2-1; abundance: NA; v_gene: TRBV6-1; d_gene: NA; len: 19; CDR3aa: CASSGRRPTNPVSVNEQFF; CDR3nt: TGTGCCAGCAGTGGACGCCGACCAACTAATCCTGTTTCTGTCAATGAGCAGTTCTTC
j_gene: TRBJ1-1; abundance: NA; v_gene: TRBV9; d_gene: NA; len: 14; CDR3aa: CASSVQGMNTEAFF; CDR3nt: TGTGCCAGCAGCGTACAGGGGATGAACACTGAAGCTTTCTTT
j_gene: TRBJ2-1; abundance: NA; v_gene: TRBV10-3; d_gene: NA; len: 18; CDR3aa: CAISGSATFLLTYNEQFF; CDR3nt: TGTGCCATCAGTGGTTCGGCGACTTTCCTTTTGACGTACAATGAGCAGTTCTTC
j_gene: TRBJ1-1; abundance: few; v_gene: TRBV5-6; d_gene: NA; len: 16; CDR3aa: CASSWTGSNMNTEAFF; CDR3nt: TGTGCCAGCAGCTGGACGGGATCCAACATGAACACTGAAGCTTTCTTT
j_gene: TRBJ1-5; abundance: NA; v_gene: TRBV4-1; d_gene: NA; len: 14; CDR3aa: CASSQETEAQPQHF; CDR3nt: TGCGCCAGCAGCCAAGAGACGGAAGCGCAGCCCCAGCATTTT
j_gene: TRBJ2-3; abundance: few; v_gene: TRBV5-4; d_gene: TRBD2; len: 17; CDR3aa: CASSLSGRGGRSNTQYF; CDR3nt: TGTGCCAGCAGCTTGTCAGGGCGGGGGGGCCGGTCGAATACGCAGTATTTT
j_gene: TRBJ2-2; abundance: NA; v_gene: TRBV5-4; d_gene: NA; len: 15; CDR3aa: CASGRDLTNTGELFF; CDR3nt: TGTGCCAGCGGGCGGGACCTTACGAACACCGGGGAGCTGTTTTTT
j_gene: TRBJ1-1; abundance: NA; v_gene: TRBV27; d_gene: NA; len: 15; CDR3aa: CASSLVDGGGTEAFF; CDR3nt: TGTGCCAGCAGTTTAGTGGACGGGGGGGGAACTGAAGCTTTCTTT
j_gene: TRBJ2-7; abundance: few; v_gene: TRBV4-1; d_gene: NA; len: 13; CDR3aa: CASSQAGAYEQYF; CDR3nt: TGCGCCAGCAGCCAAGCAGGGGCTTACGAGCAGTACTTC
j_gene: TRBJ1-1; abundance: NA; v_gene: TRBV7-6; d_gene: NA; len: 17; CDR3aa: CASSLIGGRVGDTEAFF; CDR3nt: TGTGCCAGCAGCTTAATCGGGGGGCGGGTGGGGGACACTGAAGCTTTCTTT
j_gene: TRBJ2-5; abundance: NA; v_gene: TRBV14; d_gene: NA; len: 13; CDR3aa: CASSQVGRETQYF; CDR3nt: TGTGCCAGCAGCCAAGTGGGGAGGGAGACCCAGTACTTC
j_gene: TRBJ1-4; abundance: NA; v_gene: TRBV9; d_gene: NA; len: 14; CDR3aa: CASSPGQPNEKLFF; CDR3nt: TGTGCCAGCAGCCCAGGACAGCCTAATGAAAAACTGTTTTTT
j_gene: TRBJ2-5; abundance: once; v_gene: TRBV19; d_gene: NA; len: 12; CDR3aa: CASGGGLETQYF; CDR3nt: TGTGCCAGTGGGGGGGGCTTAGAGACCCAGTACTTC
j_gene: TRBJ2-7; abundance: few; v_gene: TRBV6-1; d_gene: NA; len: 12; CDR3aa: CASSGRESEQYF; CDR3nt: TGTGCCAGCAGTGGCCGGGAGAGCGAGCAGTACTTC